This TCR beta chain was recorded in a study of blood T cell repertoires in COVID-19. Study background: Some COVID-19 samples were acute and others convalescent; all came from the United States, Italy and Spain. PBMCs, B-cell-depleted T cells, or T cells provided the cDNA or gDNA that made up the material.

Patients from Seattle were sampled longitudinally, starting during active infection. Authors' analysis steps: Estimated nucleated cell counts came from reference gene primer amplification. The method was immunoSEQ multiplex PCR; TCRdb's version includes in-frame clones alone and lacks a portion of them. The V and J calls and the clone size are those of that table, but D and trimming were determined from the DNA. The sample contains 300,000 to 400,000 clones, about 90% of which appear only once. Germline CDR1 and CDR2: GTSNPN and SVGIG (reference sequence). The CDR3 loop spans 12 amino acids. V lost 0 bases and J 7 bases, leaving 7 bases between the germline ends.

This clonotype originated in a woman aged 55-75 years with COVID-19, enrolled during active disease. This chain joins TRBV30 and TRBJ2-1; D remains unclear. Sample: peripheral blood. The CDR3 spells CAWSVTGNEQFF. DNA for the CDR3: TGTGCCTGGAGTGTAACCGGGAATGAGCAGTTCTTC.